This T cell receptor (beta chain) was profiled in a study of cytomegalovirus exposure and HLA in healthy donors. About the research overall: A subsequent analysis reported that the 110 or so validation repertoires were produced on the same platform that had also been used for the roughly 670 first-cohort repertoires. Study-wide results and caveats: The study designated 150 to 200 TCR beta chains cytomegalovirus-associated. TCR clusters originating in the first cohort tended to co-occur in the 100 to 150 validation repertoires, according to a later analysis. It was reportedly the case that the classifier diagnosed cytomegalovirus status with high specificity and sensitivity.

Profiled with immunoSEQ multiplex PCR; TCRdb holds only in-frame clones, not every one. The data contain 150,000 to 200,000 clones, 87% of them singletons. About this clone itself: Its specificity is not known.

CDR3 length: 11 residues. Trimming cost V 5 bases and J 3 bases, with 5 bases left between them. Per germline, CDR1 MNHEY and CDR2 SVGAGI. The origin of this receptor is a woman aged 30 to 39 in good health and CMV-seronegative. The chain is built from TRBV6-5 and TRBJ2-7; a possible D gene is TRBD1 (5 bases). Sequences were obtained from PBMCs. The DNA for the CDR3 is TGTGCCAGCAGTAGGGGCTACGAGCAGTACTTC. Its translation: CASSRGYEQYF.